A selection of T cell receptor beta chains follows, all from one sample in a study of shared clonotypes between healthy human individuals. Produced via immunoSEQ multiplex PCR; TCRdb's table is partial and in-frame only. Of some 2.1 million clones listed, less than 95% are singletons. The sample comprised naive CD8+ T cells sorted from blood. The receptors stem from a man aged 18 to 29 in good health. The CDR3 runs from the conserved cysteine through the conserved F or W. D genes are given only for firm matches. Expanded clones are given a class, and other clones once, few, many or no size at all.

v_gene: TRBV4-2; abundance: -; j_gene: TRBJ2-7; d_gene: -; CDR3nt: TGTGCCAGCAGCCAAGGTACGACAGTGAGCTCCTACGAGCAGTACTTC; CDR3aa: CASSQGTTVSSYEQYF
v_gene: TRBV6-6; abundance: -; j_gene: TRBJ2-2; d_gene: -; CDR3nt: TGTGCCAGCAGTTACTCGATGGGCGGGGAGCTGTTTTTT; CDR3aa: CASSYSMGGELFF
v_gene: TRBV7-9; abundance: -; j_gene: TRBJ2-2; d_gene: TRBD1; CDR3nt: TGTGCCAGCAGCTCCACGGGACAGGGGGTGTTTTTT; CDR3aa: CASSSTGQGVFF
v_gene: TRBV10-1; abundance: -; j_gene: TRBJ2-7; d_gene: TRBD2; CDR3nt: TGCGCCAGCAGTCAGGGGACTAGCGGGGGTCTTGAAAGGTACTTC; CDR3aa: CASSQGTSGGLERYF
v_gene: TRBV19; abundance: -; j_gene: TRBJ1-6; d_gene: -; CDR3nt: TGTGCCAGTAGCCCAGGGCGCGACATTAGTAATAATTCACCCCTCCACTTT; CDR3aa: CASSPGRDISNNSPLHF
v_gene: TRBV19; abundance: -; j_gene: TRBJ2-1; d_gene: -; CDR3nt: TGTGCCAGTAGCCCCGGGACTTACAATGAGCAGTTCTTC; CDR3aa: CASSPGTYNEQFF
v_gene: TRBV13; abundance: -; j_gene: TRBJ1-2; d_gene: TRBD1; CDR3nt: TGTGCCAGCAGCTTAAGCCCCCGGACAGGAGGCTATGGCTACACCTTC; CDR3aa: CASSLSPRTGGYGYTF
v_gene: TRBV5-1; abundance: -; j_gene: TRBJ2-2; d_gene: -; CDR3nt: TGCGCCAGCAGCTTTACTAGCACCGGGGAGCTGTTTTTT; CDR3aa: CASSFTSTGELFF
v_gene: TRBV5-1; abundance: -; j_gene: TRBJ1-2; d_gene: -; CDR3nt: TGCGCCAGCAGCTTGAACCCAGGGTTGATTAACTATGGCTACACCTTC; CDR3aa: CASSLNPGLINYGYTF
v_gene: TRBV7-9; abundance: -; j_gene: TRBJ1-3; d_gene: TRBD1; CDR3nt: TGTGCCAGCAGCTTAGACAGGGGAAGCTCTGGAAACACCATATATTTT; CDR3aa: CASSLDRGSSGNTIYF
v_gene: TRBV4-1; abundance: -; j_gene: TRBJ1-6; d_gene: -; CDR3nt: TGCGCCAGCAGCGAACAGGGCCCCAGCTCCTATAATTCACCCCTCCACTTT; CDR3aa: CASSEQGPSSYNSPLHF
v_gene: TRBV5-1; abundance: once; j_gene: TRBJ1-1; d_gene: TRBD1; CDR3nt: TGCGCCAGCAGTTCAACAGGGGGCGCTTCGTCTGAAGCTTTCTTT; CDR3aa: CASSSTGGASSEAFF
v_gene: TRBV27; abundance: once; j_gene: TRBJ1-5; d_gene: -; CDR3nt: TGTGCCAGCAGTTCCCAAGGCCAGCCCCAGCATTTT; CDR3aa: CASSSQGQPQHF
v_gene: TRBV5-6; abundance: once; j_gene: TRBJ2-7; d_gene: -; CDR3nt: TGTGCCAGCAGCTTGGGCCGGTTGCAGGCCCCCAACGAGCAGTACTTC; CDR3aa: CASSLGRLQAPNEQYF
v_gene: TRBV7-9; abundance: -; j_gene: TRBJ1-6; d_gene: TRBD1; CDR3nt: TGTGCCAGCAGCTTAGGATACGGGACAGGGCCCCATAATTCACCCCTCCACTTT; CDR3aa: CASSLGYGTGPHNSPLHF
v_gene: TRBV30; abundance: -; j_gene: TRBJ1-3; d_gene: -; CDR3nt: TGTGCCTGGAGTGTACGAGAGGAGAGAGGAAACACCATATATTTT; CDR3aa: CAWSVREERGNTIYF
v_gene: TRBV27; abundance: -; j_gene: TRBJ1-1; d_gene: -; CDR3nt: TGTGCCAGCAGTTTATCGGGGAAAACTGAAGCTTTCTTT; CDR3aa: CASSLSGKTEAFF
v_gene: TRBV13; abundance: -; j_gene: TRBJ2-3; d_gene: TRBD1; CDR3nt: TGTGCCAGCAGCTTACTTGCAGGGGGTACGCAGTATTTT; CDR3aa: CASSLLAGGTQYF
v_gene: TRBV10-1; abundance: -; j_gene: TRBJ1-4; d_gene: -; CDR3nt: TGCGCCAGCAGTGAAGGGAAAGTGGGCACTAATGAAAAACTGTTTTTT; CDR3aa: CASSEGKVGTNEKLFF
v_gene: TRBV4-3; abundance: -; j_gene: TRBJ1-5; d_gene: -; CDR3nt: TGCGCCAGCAGCCAAGAAGCGGGTTTCGGTCAGCCCCAGCATTTT; CDR3aa: CASSQEAGFGQPQHF
v_gene: TRBV6-1; abundance: -; j_gene: TRBJ1-2; d_gene: -; CDR3nt: TGTGCCAGCGCCCCAGGGGTGGATGGCTACACCTTC; CDR3aa: CASAPGVDGYTF
v_gene: TRBV4-1; abundance: -; j_gene: TRBJ2-2; d_gene: TRBD2; CDR3nt: TGCGCCAGTACGTGGCGGGAGTCGAACACCGGGGAGCTGTTTTTT; CDR3aa: CASTWRESNTGELFF
v_gene: TRBV7-2; abundance: -; j_gene: TRBJ2-7; d_gene: -; CDR3nt: TGTGCCAGCAGCCCCCCAAAGTCCTACGAGCAGTACTTC; CDR3aa: CASSPPKSYEQYF